The subject of this entry is one T cell receptor (beta chain). What this receptor recognizes is not known. The record has no base qualities; no much larger clone is one base away. The data are from a study of blood T cell repertoires in COVID-19 (dated by TCRdb to between 2020 and 2021). For the wider study: Samples covering the acute and convalescent phases of COVID-19 were provided by collaborators in the United States, Italy and Spain. The material from the prospective study consisted of cDNA or gDNA derived from T cells, B-cell-depleted T cells, or PBMCs. Deeply sampled blood TCRbeta repertoires from subjects exposed to, actively infected with, or recovered from COVID-19 were included in the dataset. The repertoires were made available in a free public database intended to serve as a resource for research on the immune response to SARS-CoV-2. Samples were obtained from the ongoing ImmuneRACE study (first 160 participants) and from about 1,300 subjects provided by 6 global collaborators. Sample metadata almost always included a de-identified subject ID, COVID-19 status, age in years and sex. HLA class I and class II types, where available, came from metadata supplied by the sample provider rather than from assay-based typing.

Findings and caveats that apply to the study as a whole: How much clinical and demographic metadata was included differed by source and by participant, and the metadata was provided uncurated.

A distance of 14 bases separates the germline ends of V and J, which lose 5 bases and 4 bases respectively. Including cysteine and phenylalanine, the CDR3 has 15 amino acids. The sequence is cut down to CDR3 DNA, 45 bases in frame from base 1. As encoded in the germline V gene, CDR1 is SGHVS while CDR2 is FQNEAQ. The immunoSEQ Assay, a bias-controlled multiplex PCR, was used to amplify TCRbeta CDR3 regions from genomic DNA. In the original analysis: The number of nucleated cells in each sample was estimated from the amplification of reference gene primers within the assay. To quantify the absolute abundance of each unique TCRbeta CDR3 rearrangement, sequence reads were collapsed and filtered. For each sample, productive Simpson clonality was calculated as the square root of Simpson's diversity index across productive rearrangements. TCRdb stores this immuneACCESS table with in-frame sequences only. Part of the clones is absent; in the studies checked, under half of the shortfall reflects unresolved V genes, and no reason is known for the rest. That table is the source of V, J and clone size, and D and trimming were worked out from the DNA. The sample yields about 280,000 clones; around 90% were counted once. The biggest ten clones account for less than 10% of the sample.

Whole blood was collected in K2EDTA tubes by collaborating institutions according to the institutions' own protocols. For TCRbeta analysis, collaborators shipped samples in one of three forms: frozen whole blood, isolated PBMCs, or DNA extracted from either of those sample types. The origin of this receptor is a man in his late teens or twenties with active or convalescent COVID-19. The rearrangement joined TRBV7-8 to TRBJ1-4, with no D gene named confidently. Sample: peripheral blood. The DNA is as follows: TGTGCCAGCAGCCGTCAGCACAGCTATAATGAAAAACTGTTTTTT. This translates into CASSRQHSYNEKLFF.